One and the same sample provided the 32 T cell receptor beta chains below, sequenced in a study of T cell responses to AZD1222 COVID-19 vaccine (dated by TCRdb to the early 2020s). What this sample's time point label stands for: baseline before first vaccination. According to the study, the label for this sample's treatment or condition signals: meningococcal conjugate vaccine given as trial control. Libraries were constructed by the immunoSEQ multiplex PCR assay. TCRdb re-hosts the immuneACCESS table, in-frame sequences only. Its copies lack some clones; in the studies checked, an unresolved V gene accounts for under half of them, and the cause for the rest is not known. Recorded for this sample are under 250,000 clones; just over 90% of them occurred a single time. The top ten clonotypes cover roughly 1% of the sample. Sequencing was performed on peripheral blood, taken on day 0 of MenACWY control vaccination. The receptors here all came from an adult in good health.

The chain carries TRBV11-2 and TRBJ2-7; D unresolved. The CDR3 consists of 14 residues. Germline V gene lookup returns CDR1 SGHAT and CDR2 FQNNGV. V lost 0 bases and J lost 4, with 10 bases in between. CDR3 loop: CASSLDGIRYEQYF. CDR3 sequence (DNA): TGTGCCAGCAGCTTAGATGGGATTAGGTACGAGCAGTACTTC. Combining the CDR3 with reference TRBV11-2 and TRBJ2-7 gives the whole variable domain EAGVAQSPRYKIIEKRQSVAFWCNPISGHATLYWYQQILGQGPKLLIQFQNNGVVDDSQLPKDRFSAERLKGVDSTLKIQPAKLEDSAVYLCASSLDGIRYEQYFGPGTRLTVT.

This clone was recorded once. The chain has TRBV10-3 and TRBJ1-5, with D perhaps matching TRBD1 (5 bases). The V gene lost 5 bases and the J gene lost 1 base, with 9 bases spanning the gap. Per germline, CDR1 ENHRY and CDR2 SYGVKD. This CDR3 spans 14 amino acids. CDR3 loop: CAISLGGSNQPQHF. The DNA for the CDR3 is TGTGCCATCAGTCTGGGGGGAAGCAATCAGCCCCAGCATTTT.

The V and J genes are TRBV9 and TRBJ1-4; 9 bases are a match to TRBD1. The CDR3 covers 14 residues. J lost 5 bases, V lost 3 bases, and 2 bases had no gene match. CDR1 and CDR2 from the germline V gene are SGDLS and YYNGEE. CDR3 sequence reads: CASSAGQGNEKLFF. The CDR3 DNA is TGTGCCAGCAGCGCCGGACAGGGGAATGAAAAACTGTTTTTT.

V and J are TRBV5-1 and TRBJ2-2; D gene unclear. The germline V gene has CDR1 SGHRS and CDR2 YFSETQ. The CDR3 runs 14 residues. Trimming took 0 bases from V and 4 from J, leaving 7 bases between them. The CDR3 DNA is TGCGCCAGCAGCTTGGTGAGGCGCACCGGGGAGCTGTTTTTT. It specifies CASSLVRRTGELFF. The whole variable domain, remainder taken from reference TRBV5-1 and TRBJ2-2, is KAGVTQTPRYLIKTRGQQVTLSCSPISGHRSVSWYQQTPGQGLQFLFEYFSETQRNKGNFPGRFSGRQFSNSRSEMNVSTLELGDSALYLCASSLVRRTGELFFGEGSRLTVL.

The chain carries TRBV11-2 and TRBJ2-5; TRBD1 matches 9 bases. J gave up 5 bases and V 1 base, and 5 bases lay outside the gene matches. Germline loops: CDR1 SGHAT, CDR2 FQNNGV. The CDR3 has 15 residues. CDR3 sequence: CASSLVSGTGETQYF. The CDR3 bases are TGTGCCAGCAGCTTAGTCTCCGGGACAGGGGAGACCCAGTACTTC.

The chain has TRBV5-1 and TRBJ1-4, with TRBD1 identical over 7 bases. CDR3 length equals 15 residues. V dropped 5 bases and J dropped 0; count of bases not matched to a gene: 4. The germline V gene encodes CDR1 SGHRS and CDR2 YFSETQ. CDR3 in DNA: TGCGCCAGCAGACGAACAGGGGCAACTAATGAAAAACTGTTTTTT. Protein sequence: CASRRTGATNEKLFF.

The rearrangement joins TRBV15 to TRBJ1-2; tentative D call: TRBD1 (6 bases). The germline CDR1 and CDR2 sequences are LNHNV and YYDKDF (reference sequence). The CDR3 consists of 15 residues. V dropped 5 bases and J dropped 4 bases, with 17 bases sitting between them. CDR3 residues: CATSGDYRELYGYTF. In DNA, the CDR3 is TGTGCCACCAGCGGTGACTACAGGGAACTCTATGGCTACACCTTC.

The CDR3 loop is CASRRDRRTEAFF. CDR3 DNA: TGTGCCAGCAGGCGGGACCGCCGAACTGAAGCTTTCTTT. The V call is TRBV11-3, the J call TRBJ1-1; tentative D call: TRBD1 (5 bases). The germline V and J ends were trimmed by 6 bases and 5 bases, with 13 bases remaining between them. The CDR3 totals 13 residues. Germline lookup yields CDR1 SGHNT and CDR2 YENEEA.

This clone was seen just once. CDR3 DNA: TGTGCCAGCAGCCAAGGGACAGGGAGCATTCAGTACTTC. The encoded protein is CASSQGTGSIQYF. The rearrangement links TRBV3-1 (or the pseudogene TRBV3-2) to TRBJ2-4, with TRBD1 matching over 8 bases. CDR3 length: 13 amino acids. Unmatched junction bases numbered 2, after V lost 1 base and J lost 9 bases. The germline V gene encodes CDR1 LGHDT and CDR2 YNNKEL (reference sequence).

This chain connects TRBV6-6 to TRBJ1-5, with no clear D. Trimming stripped 4 bases from V and 0 bases from J, with 7 bases between. Germline CDR1 and CDR2: MNHNY and SVGAGI (reference sequence). CDR3 length: 14 residues. CDR3 amino acids: CASSFPDSNQPQHF. CDR3 sequence (DNA): TGTGCCAGCAGTTTCCCCGATAGCAATCAGCCCCAGCATTTT.

The rearrangement uses TRBV2 and TRBJ2-5; D is uncertain. Trimming removed 7 bases at V and 4 bases at J, with 10 bases between. The CDR3 runs to 12 residues. The germline V gene has CDR1 SNHLY and CDR2 FYNNEI. CDR3 protein: CASIGIGETQYF. The CDR3 DNA follows: TGTGCCAGCATAGGAATTGGAGAGACCCAGTACTTC.

The chain combines TRBV27 with TRBJ2-1; 9 bases align to TRBD1. Germline-derived CDR1 and CDR2 are MNHEY and SMNVEV (reference sequence). The CDR3 runs to 17 residues. V trimming: 6 bases; J trimming: 5 bases; junction bases outside the gene matches: 14. In DNA, the CDR3 is TGTGCCAGCAGACTAACCGCCGGGACAGGGACAAACAATGAGCAGTTCTTC. It is translated as CASRLTAGTGTNNEQFF.

The CDR3 protein is CASSYNWGGQETQYF. In DNA form, the CDR3 reads TGCGCCAGCAGCTACAACTGGGGAGGGCAAGAGACCCAGTACTTC. The rearrangement links TRBV5-1 to TRBJ2-5; 7 bases line up with TRBD2. Germline V lookup: CDR1 SGHRS, CDR2 YFSETQ. With 3 bases clipped from V and 2 bases from J, the junction kept 7 bases outside the gene matches. The CDR3 runs to 15 residues.

In its sample, this clone was seen once. The gene calls are TRBV2 and TRBJ1-6; the D is unclear. Germline V CDR1 and CDR2: SNHLY, FYNNEI. This CDR3 spans 15 amino acids. V lost 3 bases, J lost 0 bases, and 6 bases lay in between. The CDR3 nucleotides are TGTGCCAGCAGTGAGGAGAGCTCCTATAATTCACCCCTCCACTTT. It translates to CASSEESSYNSPLHF. The entire variable domain, with the rest obtained from reference TRBV2 and TRBJ1-6, is as follows: EPEVTQTPSHQVTQMGQEVILRCVPISNHLYFYWYRQILGQKVEFLVSFYNNEISEKSEIFDDQFSVERPDGSNFTLKIRSTKLEDSAMYFCASSEESSYNSPLHFGNGTRLTVT.

The V gene is TRBV15, the J gene TRBJ1-1, with D possibly matching TRBD1 (5 bases). Deletions cut 1 base from V and 4 bases from J, with 10 bases between. The CDR3 totals 14 residues. From germline, CDR1 is LNHNV and CDR2 YYDKDF (reference sequence). CDR3 loop: CATSRVGGSTEAFF. For the CDR3, the DNA is TGTGCCACCAGCAGAGTTGGGGGTAGCACTGAAGCTTTCTTT.

The chain has TRBV19 and TRBJ1-4, with a tentative D call TRBD1 (5 bases). Trimming cost V 4 bases and J 6 bases, with 12 bases left between them. The CDR3 runs 14 residues. Germline V gives CDR1 LNHDA, CDR2 SQIVND (reference sequence). CDR3 amino acids: CASSSAGRDEKLFF. CDR3 nucleotide sequence: TGTGCCAGTAGTAGTGCGGGACGCGATGAAAAACTGTTTTTT.

The V call is TRBV19, the J call TRBJ2-3; TRBD2 aligns across 9 bases. Losses at the gene ends were 4 bases for V and 6 bases for J; bases not matched to a gene: 8. The germline V gene encodes CDR1 LNHDA and CDR2 SQIVND (reference sequence). The CDR3 extends over 15 amino acids. CDR3 sequence (DNA): TGTGCCAGTAGTACAAGCGGGGGGCCCCCTGATACGCAGTATTTT. As protein: CASSTSGGPPDTQYF.

The chain employs TRBV6-5 and TRBJ2-7; perhaps TRBD2 as D (5 bases). The V and J ends lost 5 bases and 2 bases respectively, with 10 bases between them. Germline V gene data show CDR1 as MNHEY and CDR2 as SVGAGI. The CDR3 loop spans 13 amino acids. In DNA form, the CDR3 reads TGTGCCAGCAGTCGGACTTACGCCTACGAGCAGTACTTC. As protein: CASSRTYAYEQYF.

The chain carries TRBV12-3 or TRBV12-4 and TRBJ1-1; TRBD1 might be the D (6 bases). Trimming left V 5 bases short and J 10 bases short, with 11 bases between. The CDR3 covers 11 residues. CDR3 amino acids: CASSRGAVAFF. The CDR3 nucleotides read TGTGCCAGCAGTAGGGGGGCTGTAGCTTTCTTT.

The V call is TRBV12-3 or TRBV12-4, the J call TRBJ1-3; D perhaps matches TRBD1 (5 bases). V shed 7 bases and J shed 5 bases, with 6 bases lying between them. CDR3 length: 11 residues. CDR3 nucleotide sequence: TGTGCCAGCAAGGGGCGAAACACCATATATTTT. As protein: CASKGRNTIYF.

A single count supports this clone. The rearrangement links TRBV10-3 to TRBJ1-6; 10 nucleotides agree with TRBD1. The J segment lost 10 bases and the V segment lost 5 bases, leaving 5 bases of the junction unmatched. The CDR3 extends over 14 amino acids. Germline loops: CDR1 ENHRY, CDR2 SYGVKD. In nucleotides, the CDR3 is TGTGCCATCAGTATTAGGACAGGGGGATCACCCCTCCACTTT. Amino acid sequence: CAISIRTGGSPLHF.

The J gene is TRBJ1-5, the V gene TRBV12-3 or TRBV12-4; possibly TRBD1 for D (5 bases). V was trimmed by 3 bases and J by 4 bases, leaving 7 bases between them. The CDR3 has 13 residues. CDR3 protein: CASSFGQNQPQHF. The DNA for the CDR3 is TGTGCCAGCAGTTTCGGACAAAATCAGCCCCAGCATTTT.

The rearrangement links TRBV27 to TRBJ1-6, with D possibly matching TRBD1 (5 bases). Germline V CDR1 and CDR2: MNHEY, SMNVEV (reference sequence). The CDR3 totals 18 residues. The germline V and J ends were trimmed by 4 bases and 0 bases, with 16 bases remaining between them. CDR3 bases: TGTGCCAGCAGTTCGCCCACCCACAGGAGCTCCTATAATTCACCCCTCCACTTT. Translating gives CASSSPTHRSSYNSPLHF.

This clone was observed a few times. The rearrangement links TRBV28 to TRBJ1-2; unclear D gene. Germline loops: CDR1 MDHEN, CDR2 SYDVKM. The CDR3 covers 11 residues. V lost 8 bases and J lost 1, with 5 bases in between. The CDR3 sequence: CASGVNYGYTF. CDR3 nucleotide sequence: TGTGCCAGCGGGGTTAACTATGGCTACACCTTC.

The chain joins TRBV2 to TRBJ1-2; TRBD1 might be the D (5 bases). The CDR3 loop spans 11 amino acids. The germline CDR1 and CDR2 sequences are SNHLY and FYNNEI. Deletions cut 8 bases from V and 3 bases from J, with 7 bases between. CDR3 DNA sequence: TGTGCCAGCGGACAAGACTATGGCTACACCTTC. As protein: CASGQDYGYTF.

The rearrangement joins TRBV7-2 to TRBJ1-6; D is possibly TRBD1 (6 bases). CDR3 length: 14 residues. From germline, CDR1 is SGHTA and CDR2 FQGNSA. V was cut by 3 bases and J by 11 bases, with 14 bases left in between. CDR3 coding DNA: TGTGCCAGCAGCTTCCCGGGGGCGGGAGCACCCCTCCACTTT. This codes for CASSFPGAGAPLHF.

V and J are TRBV18 and TRBJ1-6; a possible D gene is TRBD1 (5 bases). V was cut by 4 bases and J by 9 bases, with 13 bases left in between. Germline lookup yields CDR1 KGHSH and CDR2 LQKENI. This CDR3 comprises 14 residues. CDR3: CASSRGDVGSPLHF. In DNA form, the CDR3 reads TGTGCCAGCTCACGAGGGGACGTGGGTTCACCCCTCCACTTT.

The chain joins TRBV18 to TRBJ1-2, with a tentative D call TRBD1 (5 bases). The germline V and J ends were trimmed by 2 bases and 1 base, with 14 bases remaining between them. This CDR3 spans 16 amino acids. The germline V gene has CDR1 KGHSH and CDR2 LQKENI. The CDR3 here is CASSPKTGPSNYGYTF. In nucleotides, the CDR3 is TGTGCCAGCTCACCAAAGACGGGACCGAGTAACTATGGCTACACCTTC.

The chain uses TRBV19 and TRBJ2-1; a weak D match, TRBD1 (6 bases). The CDR3 extends over 13 amino acids. Per the germline V gene, CDR1 is LNHDA and CDR2 is SQIVND (reference sequence). Trimming pared 5 bases from V and 4 bases from J, leaving 9 bases between. The CDR3 DNA is TGTGCCAGTAGTGTGGACAGATACAATGAGCAGTTCTTC. It yields the protein CASSVDRYNEQFF. Supplemented by reference TRBV19 and TRBJ2-1, the full variable domain reads DGGITQSPKYLFRKEGQNVTLSCEQNLNHDAMYWYRQDPGQGLRLIYYSQIVNDFQKGDIAEGYSVSREKKESFPLTVTSAQKNPTAFYLCASSVDRYNEQFFGPGTRLTVL.

The chain links TRBV2 to TRBJ1-2, with 7 bases aligning to TRBD1. The germline gives CDR1 SNHLY, CDR2 FYNNEI. The junction had 13 bases not matched to a gene; V was cut back by 7 bases and J by 8 bases. The CDR3 consists of 14 residues. CDR3 in DNA: TGTGCCAGCATACAACAGGGGCAGGGCCGCGGCTACACCTTC. Its protein is CASIQQGQGRGYTF.

The J gene is TRBJ2-1, the V gene TRBV11-2; possible D gene TRBD2, 5 bases. V gave up 1 base and J gave up 7 bases, with 11 bases separating them. The length of the CDR3 is 14 residues. The germline V gene encodes CDR1 SGHAT and CDR2 FQNNGV. This chain's CDR3 is CASSLVSRRNEQFF. For the CDR3, the DNA is TGTGCCAGCAGCTTAGTTTCCAGGAGGAATGAGCAGTTCTTC.

This chain connects TRBV6-6 to TRBJ1-1; no definite D call. Germline CDR1 reads MNHNY; CDR2 reads SVGAGI (reference sequence). Trimming shortened V by 7 bases and J by 11 bases, and 23 bases separated the two germline ends. This CDR3 is built from 14 residues. The CDR3 nucleotides are TGTGCCAGCAATCCGGTAGCCCTGGTGACTGGGGCTTTCTTT. Its protein is CASNPVALVTGAFF.